Presented here are 27 T cell receptor beta chains from one specimen sequenced in a study of monozygotic twins with cystic fibrosis. Method: immunoSEQ multiplex PCR; TCRdb's copy keeps in-frame clones and lacks some. The sample contains around 30,000 clones, over 75% of which appear only once. Sequencing was performed on blood. The receptors here all came from a girl aged 2-9 years with cystic fibrosis.

This clone was counted a few times. This rearrangement joins TRBV27 to TRBJ2-5; D might be TRBD1 (5 bases). The CDR3 totals 12 residues. The V gene lost 2 bases and the J gene lost 4 bases, with 5 bases spanning the gap. Per germline, CDR1 MNHEY and CDR2 SMNVEV (reference sequence). CDR3 in DNA: TGTGCCAGCAGTTTAAGGGGAGAGACCCAGTACTTC. Translated, it gives CASSLRGETQYF.

This chain connects TRBV19 to TRBJ2-1; D possibly corresponds to TRBD2 (5 bases). The CDR3 is 15 residues long. In germline, CDR1 is LNHDA, CDR2 SQIVND (reference sequence). Deletions cut 5 bases from V and 0 bases from J, with 11 bases between. The CDR3 sequence: CASSWETSSYNEQFF. The CDR3 DNA reads TGTGCCAGTAGTTGGGAGACAAGCTCCTACAATGAGCAGTTCTTC.

This rearrangement joins TRBV7-2 to TRBJ2-3; TRBD2 matches at 16 bases. Germline V gene sequence: CDR1 SGHTA, CDR2 FQGNSA. This CDR3 spans 18 amino acids. The junction had 6 bases not matched to a gene; V was cut back by 3 bases and J by 3 bases. The CDR3 sequence is CASSLGLAGGPITDTQYF. Here the CDR3 DNA reads TGTGCCAGCAGCTTGGGACTAGCGGGGGGGCCGATAACAGATACGCAGTATTTT. Looking up the rest from reference TRBV7-2 and TRBJ2-3 gives the full variable domain: GAGVSQSPSNKVTEKGKDVELRCDPISGHTALYWYRQSLGQGLEFLIYFQGNSAPDKSGLPSDRFSAERTGGSVSTLTIQRTQQEDSAVYLCASSLGLAGGPITDTQYFGPGTRLTVL.

The chain recombines TRBV30 with TRBJ2-1; 9 nucleotides match TRBD2. V gave up 0 bases and J gave up 15 bases; unmatched junction bases: 15. Germline V gene sequence: CDR1 GTSNPN, CDR2 SVGIG (reference sequence). The CDR3 runs to 15 residues. CDR3 nucleotides: TGTGCCTGGAGTGTACGAAGCGGGCTTAGCGGGGGACTGTTCTTC. This gives the protein CAWSVRSGLSGGLFF.

The J gene is TRBJ1-6, the V gene TRBV4-1; D not certain. The CDR3 length is 15 residues. The germline CDR1 and CDR2 sequences are MGHRA and YSYEKL. V dropped 4 bases and J dropped 6 bases, with 13 bases sitting between them. CDR3 nucleotide sequence: TGCGCCAGCAGCCCGACGGTCGACTTTAATTCACCCCTCCACTTT. This translates into CASSPTVDFNSPLHF.

The chain is built from TRBV7-8 and TRBJ1-1; tentatively, D is TRBD1 (5 bases). Germline V gives CDR1 SGHVS, CDR2 FQNEAQ. The germline V and J ends were trimmed by 5 bases and 1 base, with 11 bases remaining between them. There are 14 residues in the CDR3. The CDR3 DNA reads TGTGCCAGCAGCCTCCGAGGGGAGAACACTGAAGCTTTCTTT. Translating it yields CASSLRGENTEAFF.

Only a few counts were recorded for this clone. V usage is TRBV5-4 and J usage is TRBJ2-7; 7 nucleotides match TRBD1. The CDR3 runs 14 residues. Germline V gives CDR1 SGHNT, CDR2 YYREEE (reference sequence). V trimming: 4 bases; J trimming: 2 bases; junction bases outside the gene matches: 6. DNA for the CDR3: TGTGCCAGCAGCCCGAGGACAGGAACCTACGAGCAGTACTTC. It yields the protein CASSPRTGTYEQYF.

V usage is TRBV15 and J usage is TRBJ1-2; D remains ambiguous. V dropped 4 bases and J dropped 2 bases, with 11 bases sitting between them. The CDR3 length is 14 residues. Per the germline V gene, CDR1 is LNHNV and CDR2 is YYDKDF (reference sequence). The CDR3 spells CATSIDTYNYGYTF. CDR3 coding DNA: TGTGCCACCAGCATAGACACTTACAACTATGGCTACACCTTC. Variable domain in full (rest from reference TRBV15 and TRBJ1-2): DAMVIQNPRYQVTQFGKPVTLSCSQTLNHNVMYWYQQKSSQAPKLLFHYYDKDFNNEADTPDNFQSRRPNTSFCFLDIRSPGLGDTAMYLCATSIDTYNYGYTFGSGTRLTVV.

V and J are TRBV7-2 and TRBJ1-2; D is possibly TRBD1 (6 bases). Germline CDR1 reads SGHTA; CDR2 reads FQGNSA. V lost 5 bases and J 6 bases, leaving 13 bases between the germline ends. The CDR3 loop spans 13 amino acids. For the CDR3, the DNA is TGTGCCAGCAGCGAACAGGGTGGAGATGGCTACACCTTC. This gives the protein CASSEQGGDGYTF.

V is TRBV6-5 and J is TRBJ2-7; TRBD2 aligns across 9 bases. There are 15 residues in the CDR3. Germline CDR1 and CDR2: MNHEY and SVGAGI. V lost 2 bases and J lost 3; bases outside the gene matches: 5. CDR3 loop: CASSYNAGGNYEQYF. In DNA, the CDR3 is TGTGCCAGCAGTTACAATGCGGGGGGGAACTACGAGCAGTACTTC.

This clone was recorded only once. The CDR3 sequence is CASRRQGGILNTEAFF. The CDR3 bases are TGTGCCAGCAGGAGACAGGGTGGGATCTTGAACACTGAAGCTTTCTTT. This chain uses TRBV2 with TRBJ1-1; 7 bases are a match to TRBD1. The V gene end was trimmed by 6 bases and the J gene end by 0 bases; junction bases not matched to a gene: 10. This CDR3 is 16 amino acids long. CDR1 and CDR2 from the germline V gene are SNHLY and FYNNEI.

The rearrangement links TRBV6-1 to TRBJ1-3; D is possibly TRBD1 (6 bases). The CDR3 contains 14 residues. With 6 bases removed from V and 4 bases from J, the gap between germline ends came to 13 bases. Per the germline V gene, CDR1 is MNHNS and CDR2 is SASEGT. The CDR3 loop reads CASRSGAAGNTIYF. The CDR3 nucleotides read TGTGCCAGCAGATCAGGGGCGGCCGGAAACACCATATATTTT.

This clone was detected only once. The rearrangement uses TRBV5-3 and TRBJ2-1; no firm D call. TRBV5-3 is an ORF, and what it does is uncertain. Trimming pared 5 bases from V and 1 base from J, leaving 16 bases between. CDR3 length: 16 amino acids. The CDR3 bases are TGTGCCAGAAGGATGACCCCCAAGAGGTCCTACAATGAGCAGTTCTTC. Its translation is CARRMTPKRSYNEQFF.

The chain employs TRBV7-2 and TRBJ2-1, with a possible D match to TRBD2 (5 bases). The length of the CDR3 is 15 residues. Germline assignment: CDR1 SGHTA and CDR2 FQGNSA. The germline V and J ends were trimmed by 6 bases and 4 bases, with 16 bases remaining between them. CDR3 protein: CASRTGSGRYNEQFF. CDR3 nucleotide sequence: TGTGCCAGCAGGACCGGATCTGGGAGATACAATGAGCAGTTCTTC. Full variable domain (outside the CDR3, taken from reference TRBV7-2 and TRBJ2-1): GAGVSQSPSNKVTEKGKDVELRCDPISGHTALYWYRQSLGQGLEFLIYFQGNSAPDKSGLPSDRFSAERTGGSVSTLTIQRTQQEDSAVYLCASRTGSGRYNEQFFGPGTRLTVL.

The V call is TRBV9, the J call TRBJ1-6; TRBD1 is a possible D gene (5 bases). This CDR3 region has 14 residues. The V gene lost 3 bases and the J gene lost 9 bases, with 13 bases spanning the gap. Germline V gene sequence: CDR1 SGDLS, CDR2 YYNGEE. The CDR3 protein is CASSGRDVSSPLHF. For the CDR3, the DNA is TGTGCCAGCAGCGGCCGGGACGTTAGTTCACCCCTCCACTTT.

The chain carries TRBV30 and TRBJ1-1; weak D call: TRBD1 (5 bases). The CDR3 extends over 13 amino acids. Germline loops: CDR1 GTSNPN, CDR2 SVGIG (reference sequence). V was cut by 0 bases and J by 2 bases, with 7 bases left in between. The CDR3 sequence: CAWSVRGNTEAFF. Written as DNA, the CDR3 is TGTGCCTGGAGTGTACGGGGCAACACTGAAGCTTTCTTT.

V usage is TRBV5-1 and J usage is TRBJ1-2, with TRBD1 as a possible D gene (5 bases). Per germline, CDR1 SGHRS and CDR2 YFSETQ. The CDR3 contains 12 residues. Trimming shortened V by 0 bases and J by 7 bases, and 7 bases separated the two germline ends. CDR3 region: CASSLVGAGYTF. For the CDR3, the DNA is TGCGCCAGCAGCTTGGTTGGGGCTGGCTACACCTTC.

J is TRBJ2-7 and V is TRBV7-8; 10 nucleotides align to TRBD1. With V trimmed by 3 bases and J by 3 bases, 17 bases remained unmatched. Per germline, CDR1 SGHVS and CDR2 FQNEAQ. The CDR3 length is 19 residues. CDR3 nucleotide sequence: TGTGCCAGCAGCTTCCACCGGGACAGGGGCTCCCCCCTCCTCTACGAGCAGTACTTC. This encodes CASSFHRDRGSPLLYEQYF.

This clone has only a few counts. The V call is TRBV2, the J call TRBJ1-1, with no clear D. V was cut by 8 bases and J by 11 bases, with 6 bases left in between. This CDR3 region has 8 residues. Germline CDR1 reads SNHLY; CDR2 reads FYNNEI. The CDR3 region has the DNA TGTGCCAGCGCGGCTGCTTTCTTT. Translated, it gives CASAAAFF.

The rearrangement uses TRBV9 and TRBJ2-5, with no clear D. The CDR3 contains 16 residues. V gave up 0 bases and J gave up 0 bases, with 12 bases separating them. From germline, CDR1 is SGDLS and CDR2 YYNGEE. The CDR3, as DNA: TGTGCCAGCAGCGTAGGGGGATACCCGTACCAAGAGACCCAGTACTTC. It translates to CASSVGGYPYQETQYF.

This chain uses TRBV5-1 with TRBJ2-7, with 10 bases identical to TRBD2. The J segment lost 3 bases and the V segment lost 4 bases, leaving 4 bases of the junction unmatched. This CDR3 comprises 14 residues. Germline assignment: CDR1 SGHRS and CDR2 YFSETQ. The DNA of the CDR3 is TGCGCCAGCAGCCCCCCTAGCGGGGGCTACGAGCAGTACTTC. As protein: CASSPPSGGYEQYF.

This clone was seen only once. V and J are TRBV27 and TRBJ2-1; tentatively, D is TRBD1 (6 bases). From germline, CDR1 is MNHEY and CDR2 SMNVEV (reference sequence). The ends were cut back, 3 bases at V and 7 bases at J, with 13 bases in the middle. The CDR3 has 14 amino acids. The CDR3 is CASSFGERGNEQFF. DNA for the CDR3: TGTGCCAGCAGTTTTGGGGAGAGGGGGAATGAGCAGTTCTTC.

This rearrangement joins TRBV10-3 to TRBJ1-6, with 7 bases fitting TRBD1. The germline V gene has CDR1 ENHRY and CDR2 SYGVKD. This CDR3 region has 13 residues. The V gene end was trimmed by 8 bases and the J gene end by 7 bases; junction bases not matched to a gene: 5. The CDR3 here is CAIGAGGNSPLHF. The CDR3 region has the DNA TGTGCCATCGGGGCAGGGGGGAATTCACCCCTCCACTTT.

The chain uses TRBV6-4 and TRBJ2-1, with unresolved D. CDR3 length: 15 amino acids. Trimming shortened V by 6 bases and J by 0 bases, and 12 bases separated the two germline ends. Germline CDR1 is MRHNA and CDR2 is SNTAGT. The CDR3 bases are TGTGCCAGCAGCCTGGCAGCGAGCTCCTACAATGAGCAGTTCTTC. Its translation is CASSLAASSYNEQFF.

The J gene is TRBJ1-1, the V gene TRBV9; D remains unclear. In germline, CDR1 is SGDLS, CDR2 YYNGEE. V lost 0 bases and J 3 bases, leaving 9 bases between the germline ends. The CDR3 has 14 amino acids. Here the CDR3 DNA reads TGTGCCAGCAGCGTAGACCGCCTGCACACTGAAGCTTTCTTT. Protein sequence: CASSVDRLHTEAFF.

This chain uses TRBV5-6 with TRBJ1-2, with 8 bases matching TRBD1. Germline CDR1 SGHDT, CDR2 YYEEEE. The CDR3 is 12 amino acids. V dropped 3 bases and J dropped 7; count of bases not matched to a gene: 2. The CDR3 sequence: CASSSTGVGYTF. Here the CDR3 DNA reads TGTGCCAGCAGCTCGACAGGGGTTGGCTACACCTTC.

The rearrangement joins TRBV5-4 to TRBJ2-3, with TRBD2 matching 9 bases. The junction had 7 bases not matched to a gene; V was cut back by 0 bases and J by 2 bases. Germline values: CDR1 SGHNT, CDR2 YYREEE (reference sequence). CDR3 length equals 17 residues. CDR3 loop: CASSLASLAGYTDTQYF. The CDR3 bases are TGTGCCAGCAGCTTGGCGAGCCTAGCGGGATACACAGATACGCAGTATTTT.